The 19 T cell receptor beta chains below all came from one sample that was sequenced in a study of cytotoxic CD8 clonotypes in ibrutinib-treated CLL. The assay was immunoSEQ multiplex PCR, and TCRdb's table has in-frame clones only and misses some. The table lists about 200,000 clones, roughly 73% of them singletons. The starting material was PBMCs, obtained after 12 months of ibrutinib treatment. Every receptor here comes from a human donor with chronic lymphocytic leukemia.

This chain uses TRBV7-8 with TRBJ2-5; perhaps TRBD1 as D (5 bases). V was shortened by 5 bases and J by 5 bases, with 18 bases between the two germline ends. CDR3 size: 15 residues. The germline gives CDR1 SGHVS, CDR2 FQNEAQ. The chain's CDR3 is CASSPSSRVWETQYF. The DNA for the CDR3 is TGTGCCAGCAGCCCTTCGTCCAGGGTTTGGGAGACCCAGTACTTC.

The chain links TRBV4-1 to TRBJ2-1, with TRBD1 matching over 8 bases. The V and J ends lost 0 bases and 6 bases, in that order; junction bases with no gene match: 7. Germline CDR1 and CDR2: MGHRA and YSYEKL. This CDR3 has 16 amino acids. CDR3 in amino acids: CASSQDRGQGFNEQFF. CDR3 nucleotide sequence: TGCGCCAGCAGCCAAGATCGTGGACAGGGTTTCAATGAGCAGTTCTTC.

J is TRBJ1-1 and V is TRBV5-6; no clear D. Trimming left V 4 bases short and J 1 base short, with 14 bases between. This CDR3 spans 15 amino acids. CDR1 is SGHDT and CDR2 is YYEEEE in the germline V gene. The CDR3 region has the DNA TGTGCCAGCAGCGGAGTAGGGCACCCGAACACTGAAGCTTTCTTT. Translating gives CASSGVGHPNTEAFF.

This chain uses TRBV5-4 with TRBJ2-7; either TRBD1 or TRBD2 may supply D (5 bases each). The germline V gene has CDR1 SGHNT and CDR2 YYREEE (reference sequence). This CDR3 contains 15 residues. Trimming pared 1 base from V and 1 base from J, leaving 12 bases between. CDR3 protein: CASSLYRDASYEQYF. The CDR3 DNA follows: TGTGCCAGCAGCTTGTATCGGGACGCGTCCTACGAGCAGTACTTC.

The chain joins TRBV7-6 to TRBJ2-7; 7 bases are a match to TRBD2. Trimming at V came to 5 bases and at J to 3 bases, leaving 10 bases not matched to a gene. CDR1 is SGHVS, CDR2 FNYEAQ, per germline. The CDR3 spans 15 residues. CDR3 coding DNA: TGTGCCAGCAGCCCCATGTCCGGGACTAACTACGAGCAGTACTTC. It translates to CASSPMSGTNYEQYF.

This clone was counted a few times. The chain uses TRBV7-3 and TRBJ1-2; the D is unclear. CDR3 length: 13 amino acids. Germline CDR1 is SGHTA and CDR2 is FQGTGA. The V end was cut by 2 bases, the J end by 4 bases, with 8 bases between. This CDR3 is CASSLSGSYGYTF. For the CDR3, the DNA is TGTGCCAGCAGCTTATCGGGGTCCTATGGCTACACCTTC.

This clone was observed a single time. This chain links TRBV5-1 with TRBJ2-7; no firm D call. Trimming removed 4 bases from V and 0 bases from J, with 11 bases in between. The CDR3 covers 14 residues. Germline V gene data show CDR1 as SGHRS and CDR2 as YFSETQ. CDR3 region: CASSDFDYSYEQYF. Here the CDR3 DNA reads TGCGCCAGCAGCGATTTTGATTACTCCTACGAGCAGTACTTC. Drawing the rest from reference TRBV5-1 and TRBJ2-7, the complete variable domain is KAGVTQTPRYLIKTRGQQVTLSCSPISGHRSVSWYQQTPGQGLQFLFEYFSETQRNKGNFPGRFSGRQFSNSRSEMNVSTLELGDSALYLCASSDFDYSYEQYFGPGTRLTVT.

J is TRBJ2-7 and V is TRBV19, with D maybe TRBD2 (5 bases). Trimming cost V 7 bases and J 0 bases, with 16 bases left between them. Germline V lookup: CDR1 LNHDA, CDR2 SQIVND (reference sequence). This CDR3 has 15 amino acids. The CDR3 sequence is CASKLDSASSYEQYF. CDR3 in DNA: TGTGCCAGTAAACTAGACTCGGCCAGCTCCTACGAGCAGTACTTC.

On this clone itself: This clone may be a read error of a much larger clone one base away. The V call is TRBV6-4, the J call TRBJ2-3; 14 bases agree with TRBD2. Germline trimming cut 4 bases from V and 4 bases from J; bases unmatched to any gene: 1. Germline V gene lookup returns CDR1 MRHNA and CDR2 SNTAGT. The CDR3 loop spans 15 amino acids. Written as DNA, the CDR3 is TGTGCCAGCAGTGGACTAGCGGGAGGGCCAGATACGCAGTATTTT. Translating it yields CASSGLAGGPDTQYF.

This clone has a single count. CDR3 sequence (DNA): TGCGCCAGCAGCCAACTACAAGCCTACGAGCAGTACTTC. This gives the protein CASSQLQAYEQYF. V and J are TRBV4-1 and TRBJ2-7; the D is unclear. Trimming cost V 2 bases and J 2 bases, with 7 bases left between them. This CDR3 is built from 13 residues. Per the germline V gene, CDR1 is MGHRA and CDR2 is YSYEKL.

V gene TRBV5-4 combines with J gene TRBJ2-7; 8 bases map to TRBD2. The V gene end was trimmed by 2 bases and the J gene end by 0 bases; junction bases not matched to a gene: 1. The germline V gene has CDR1 SGHNT and CDR2 YYREEE (reference sequence). The CDR3 is made up of 14 amino acids. CDR3 nucleotides: TGTGCCAGCAGCTTTGCGGGGGGCTCCTACGAGCAGTACTTC. This gives the protein CASSFAGGSYEQYF. The full variable domain, in which reference TRBV5-4 and TRBJ2-7 provide the parts outside the CDR3, is ETGVTQSPTHLIKTRGQQVTLRCSSQSGHNTVSWYQQALGQGPQFIFQYYREEENGRGNFPPRFSGLQFPNYSSELNVNALELDDSALYLCASSFAGGSYEQYFGPGTRLTVT.

The chain employs TRBV6-6 and TRBJ1-2, with D maybe TRBD1 (6 bases). The length of the CDR3 is 13 residues. Trimming took 2 bases from V and 7 from J, leaving 11 bases between them. CDR1 is MNHNY and CDR2 is SVGAGI in the germline V gene (reference sequence). This CDR3 reads CASSYAGQFGYTF. The CDR3 nucleotides are TGTGCCAGCAGTTACGCTGGACAGTTTGGCTACACCTTC.

The chain links TRBV10-3 to TRBJ2-3, with 7 bases that match TRBD2. The CDR3 spans 13 residues. The V gene end was trimmed by 6 bases and the J gene end by 3 bases; junction bases not matched to a gene: 3. Germline-derived CDR1 and CDR2 are ENHRY and SYGVKD. The chain's CDR3 is CAIRGGGTDTQYF. Here the CDR3 DNA reads TGTGCCATCAGGGGCGGGGGAACAGATACGCAGTATTTT.

The chain employs TRBV7-9 and TRBJ2-5; a weak D match, TRBD2 (6 bases). This CDR3 is 16 amino acids long. V dropped 2 bases and J dropped 4 bases, with 17 bases sitting between them. CDR1 SEHNR and CDR2 FQNEAQ come from the germline V gene (reference sequence). The CDR3: CASSLIGGRGGETQYF. In nucleotides, the CDR3 is TGTGCCAGCAGCTTAATTGGGGGACGGGGAGGAGAGACCCAGTACTTC.

The rearrangement joins TRBV7-6 to TRBJ1-1, with D possibly being TRBD1 (6 bases). The V and J ends lost 5 bases and 0 bases respectively, with 16 bases between them. This CDR3 contains 16 residues. Per the germline V gene, CDR1 is SGHVS and CDR2 is FNYEAQ. The CDR3 DNA reads TGTGCCAGCAGCCCCGTGGGGGGGCGCATGAACACTGAAGCTTTCTTT. This gives the protein CASSPVGGRMNTEAFF.

V is TRBV11-2 and J is TRBJ1-2; D unclear. The V gene lost 1 base and the J gene lost 2 bases, with 11 bases spanning the gap. CDR3 size: 15 residues. CDR1 is SGHAT, CDR2 FQNNGV, per germline. Here the CDR3 reads CASSLVGGWNYGYTF. CDR3 DNA sequence: TGTGCCAGCAGCTTAGTCGGAGGATGGAACTATGGCTACACCTTC.

V usage is TRBV5-1 and J usage is TRBJ1-2; unclear D gene. Per germline, CDR1 SGHRS and CDR2 YFSETQ. Trimming shortened V by 2 bases and J by 0 bases, and 14 bases separated the two germline ends. This CDR3 region has 16 residues. The CDR3 loop is CASSFGPISTNYGYTF. In DNA, the CDR3 is TGCGCCAGCAGCTTCGGGCCAATATCTACTAACTATGGCTACACCTTC.

This sequence joins TRBV30 and TRBJ2-7; D not certain. With 0 bases removed from V and 0 bases from J, the gap between germline ends came to 6 bases. CDR3 length equals 13 residues. Germline lookup yields CDR1 GTSNPN and CDR2 SVGIG (reference sequence). CDR3 sequence (DNA): TGTGCCTGGAGTGTCGCGAGCTCCTACGAGCAGTACTTC. Translating gives CAWSVASSYEQYF. Supplemented by reference TRBV30 and TRBJ2-7, the full variable domain reads SQTIHQWPATLVQPVGSPLSLECTVEGTSNPNLYWYRQAAGRGLQLLFYSVGIGQISSEVPQNLSASRPQDRQFILSSKKLLLSDSGFYLCAWSVASSYEQYFGPGTRLTVT.

The CDR3 region is CATGYYGYTF. Written as DNA, the CDR3 is TGTGCCACCGGATACTATGGCTACACCTTC. The V gene is TRBV6-1, the J gene TRBJ1-2; D not resolved. The CDR3 is 10 residues long. The V end lost 10 bases, the J end lost 3 bases, and 6 bases lay between the germline ends. In germline, CDR1 is MNHNS, CDR2 SASEGT.